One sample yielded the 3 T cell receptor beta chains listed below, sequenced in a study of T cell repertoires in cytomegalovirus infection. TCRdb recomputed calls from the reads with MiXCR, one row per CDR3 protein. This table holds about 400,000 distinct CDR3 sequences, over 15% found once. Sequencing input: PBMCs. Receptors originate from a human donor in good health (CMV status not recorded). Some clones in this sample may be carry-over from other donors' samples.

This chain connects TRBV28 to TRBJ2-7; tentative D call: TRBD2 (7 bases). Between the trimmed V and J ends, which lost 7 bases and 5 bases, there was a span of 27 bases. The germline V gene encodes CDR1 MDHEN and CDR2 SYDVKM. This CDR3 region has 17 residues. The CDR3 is CASTRGPRGGLHNEQYF. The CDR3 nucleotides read TGTGCCAGCACCCGGGGGCCTCGCGGGGGTTTACATAACGAGCAGTACTTC.

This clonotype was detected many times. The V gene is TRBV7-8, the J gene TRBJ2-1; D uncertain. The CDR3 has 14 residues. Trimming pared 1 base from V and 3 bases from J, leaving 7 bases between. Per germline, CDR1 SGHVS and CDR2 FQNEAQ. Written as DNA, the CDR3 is TGTGCCAGCAGCTTAGTTCCAGACTACAATGAGCAGTTCTTC. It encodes CASSLVPDYNEQFF.

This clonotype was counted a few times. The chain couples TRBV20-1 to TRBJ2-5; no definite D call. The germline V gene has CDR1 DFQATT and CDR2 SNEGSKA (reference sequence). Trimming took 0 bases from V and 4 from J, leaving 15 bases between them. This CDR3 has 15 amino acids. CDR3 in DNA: TGCAGTGCTAGAGATCCGGAACAGTTGGGAGAGACCCAGTACTTC. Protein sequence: CSARDPEQLGETQYF.